These 18 T cell receptor beta chains came from one sample sequenced in a study of blood T cell repertoires in COVID-19. The method was immunoSEQ multiplex PCR; TCRdb's version includes in-frame clones alone and lacks a portion of them. Of a few hundred thousand clones listed, 80% to 90% are singletons. The sequencing input was peripheral blood. Receptors were obtained from a man aged 25-40 years with active or convalescent COVID-19.

V is TRBV12-3 or TRBV12-4 and J is TRBJ2-2, with a possible D match to TRBD1 (6 bases). V was cut by 8 bases and J by 2 bases, with 9 bases left in between. The CDR3 is 13 amino acids. Here the CDR3 DNA reads TGTGCCAGCTGGGGGACAAACACCGGGGAGCTGTTTTTT. This codes for CASWGTNTGELFF.

This chain links TRBV6-2 or TRBV6-3 with TRBJ2-7, with 10 bases identical to TRBD2. The CDR3 runs to 16 residues. From germline, CDR1 is MNHEY and CDR2 SVGEGT. V lost 5 bases, J lost 5 bases, and 12 bases stayed unmatched. The CDR3 reads CASSQDTGTSDHEQYF. The CDR3 DNA follows: TGTGCCAGCAGTCAAGATACCGGGACTAGCGACCACGAGCAGTACTTC.

V and J are TRBV15 and TRBJ2-2; TRBD2 is a possible D gene (7 bases). Germline V CDR1 and CDR2: LNHNV, YYDKDF (reference sequence). Deletions cut 6 bases from V and 5 bases from J, with 10 bases between. The CDR3 sequence is 13 residues long. The CDR3 loop is CATRGGGTGELFF. In nucleotides, the CDR3 is TGTGCCACCAGAGGGGGGGGTACCGGGGAGCTGTTTTTT.

V is TRBV2 and J is TRBJ2-1; possibly TRBD2 for D (6 bases). CDR1 SNHLY and CDR2 FYNNEI come from the germline V gene. Trimming stripped 5 bases from V and 6 bases from J, with 14 bases between. CDR3 length equals 14 residues. DNA for the CDR3: TGTGCCAGCAGTCCCGGGGCGGGGTCCAATGAGCAGTTCTTC. The encoded protein is CASSPGAGSNEQFF.

CDR3 protein: CASSRSGQGFEAFF. Written as DNA, the CDR3 is TGTGCCAGCTCACGCTCGGGACAGGGATTCGAAGCTTTCTTT. The V call is TRBV18, the J call TRBJ1-1; 9 bases line up with TRBD1. Trimming cost V 4 bases and J 8 bases; bases outside gene matches: 8. This CDR3 is 14 amino acids long. CDR1 is KGHSH, CDR2 LQKENI, per germline.

The chain combines TRBV28 with TRBJ2-5; D is unresolved. This CDR3 is 14 amino acids long. Germline V gene lookup returns CDR1 MDHEN and CDR2 SYDVKM. Trimming stripped 4 bases from V and 4 bases from J, with 13 bases between. The CDR3 nucleotides read TGTGCCAGCAGTTCTTCTCTACCTACAGAGACCCAGTACTTC. Its translation: CASSSSLPTETQYF.

The V and J genes are TRBV19 and TRBJ2-1; D is possibly TRBD1 (5 bases). V was trimmed by 4 bases and J by 9 bases, leaving 13 bases between them. Germline V gene data show CDR1 as LNHDA and CDR2 as SQIVND (reference sequence). The CDR3 runs to 13 residues. The CDR3 is CASSTQTVGEQFF. The CDR3 coding sequence is TGTGCCAGTAGTACCCAGACAGTTGGTGAGCAGTTCTTC.

This clone was seen only a few times. The chain is built from TRBV25-1 and TRBJ2-3, with a tentative D call TRBD1 (7 bases). CDR1 is MGHDK and CDR2 is SYGVNS in the germline V gene. V lost 2 bases to trimming and J lost 2 bases, with 14 bases between them. The length of the CDR3 is 16 residues. The CDR3 reads CASSEVRGVHTDTQYF. The CDR3 DNA reads as TGTGCCAGCAGTGAAGTCAGGGGGGTACACACAGATACGCAGTATTTT.

The chain combines TRBV5-1 with TRBJ1-6; 11 bases are shared with TRBD1. Germline values: CDR1 SGHRS, CDR2 YFSETQ. CDR3 length: 15 amino acids. V gave up 4 bases and J gave up 9 bases; unmatched junction bases: 6. CDR3 in DNA: TGCGCCAGCAGCGCTCCGGGACAGGGGGGTTCACCCCTCCACTTT. It translates to CASSAPGQGGSPLHF.

This clone was seen a single time. This rearrangement joins TRBV13 to TRBJ1-3; D is possibly TRBD1 (5 bases). Trimming left V 5 bases short and J 4 bases short, with 15 bases between. Germline V lookup: CDR1 PRHDT, CDR2 FYEKMQ (reference sequence). This CDR3 spans 15 amino acids. The CDR3 loop is CASSLLWGEGNTIYF. CDR3 coding DNA: TGTGCCAGCAGCCTTCTGTGGGGGGAAGGAAACACCATATATTTT.

On this clone itself: Distinct nucleotide sequences in the sample also encode this CDR3. The chain uses TRBV19 and TRBJ1-3; weak D call: TRBD1 (6 bases). The length of the CDR3 is 15 residues. Trimming cost V 2 bases and J 0 bases, with 8 bases left between them. The germline gives CDR1 LNHDA, CDR2 SQIVND (reference sequence). The DNA of the CDR3 is TGTGCCAGTAGTATAAGCAGGGGCTCTGGAAACACCATATATTTT. Encoded protein: CASSISRGSGNTIYF.

The rearrangement uses TRBV6-5 and TRBJ1-6; D not certain. V lost 8 bases and J lost 9, with 11 bases in between. From germline, CDR1 is MNHEY and CDR2 SVGAGI. CDR3 length equals 12 residues. CDR3 region: CASGGGRSPLHF. In DNA, the CDR3 is TGTGCCAGCGGCGGAGGCCGTTCACCCCTCCACTTT.

The rearrangement joins TRBV7-2 to TRBJ1-3; 8 nucleotides line up with TRBD1. The junction had 12 bases not matched to a gene; V was cut back by 2 bases and J by 0 bases. The CDR3 spans 19 residues. Germline V gene sequence: CDR1 SGHTA, CDR2 FQGNSA. The CDR3, as DNA: TGTGCCAGCAGCTTAATAGTTTTGACAGGGGTAAACTCTGGAAACACCATATATTTT. Translation: CASSLIVLTGVNSGNTIYF.

This rearrangement joins TRBV6-1 to TRBJ1-2, with 11 bases that match TRBD1. In germline, CDR1 is MNHNS, CDR2 SASEGT. The CDR3 has 17 amino acids. V dropped 0 bases and J dropped 0; count of bases not matched to a gene: 3. CDR3 sequence (DNA): TGTGCCAGCAGTGAAGCCGGACAGGGGGCGACTAACTATGGCTACACCTTC. Its translation is CASSEAGQGATNYGYTF.

This chain uses TRBV7-9 with TRBJ1-4; 9 bases match TRBD1. Trimming removed 5 bases from V and 8 bases from J; junction bases left unmatched: 9. This CDR3 spans 15 amino acids. Germline values: CDR1 SEHNR, CDR2 FQNEAQ (reference sequence). CDR3 in amino acids: CASSPRGQGREKLFF. The DNA of the CDR3 is TGTGCCAGCAGCCCGAGGGGACAGGGTCGGGAAAAACTGTTTTTT. The variable domain in full, completed from reference TRBV7-9 and TRBJ1-4, reads DTGVSQNPRHKITKRGQNVTFRCDPISEHNRLYWYRQTLGQGPEFLTYFQNEAQLEKSRLLSDRFSAERPKGSFSTLEIQRTEQGDSAMYLCASSPRGQGREKLFFGSGTQLSVL.

V and J are TRBV7-9 and TRBJ2-1; 12 nucleotides align to TRBD2. Per germline, CDR1 SEHNR and CDR2 FQNEAQ (reference sequence). The CDR3 covers 16 residues. The V and J ends lost 5 bases and 9 bases, in that order; junction bases with no gene match: 11. The CDR3 protein is CASSPPLAGGPFEQFF. The DNA for the CDR3 is TGTGCCAGCAGCCCCCCCCTAGCGGGGGGGCCGTTTGAGCAGTTCTTC.

This clone came up once. The V gene is TRBV20-1, the J gene TRBJ2-3; D may be TRBD1 (6 bases). Trimming removed 6 bases at V and 6 bases at J, with 10 bases between. This CDR3 is 11 amino acids long. CDR1 is DFQATT, CDR2 SNEGSKA, per germline (reference sequence). Here the CDR3 reads CSADQGDTQYF. The CDR3 nucleotides read TGCAGTGCAGATCAGGGGGATACGCAGTATTTT.

This clone was detected only once. This chain connects TRBV5-1 to TRBJ1-1; 9 bases are shared with TRBD1. CDR3 length equals 16 residues. Trimming cost V 0 bases and J 1 base; bases outside gene matches: 4. CDR1 and CDR2 from the germline V gene are SGHRS and YFSETQ. The CDR3 region has the DNA TGCGCCAGCAGCTTGGGAGAGACAGGGGGGAACACTGAAGCTTTCTTT. Protein: CASSLGETGGNTEAFF.